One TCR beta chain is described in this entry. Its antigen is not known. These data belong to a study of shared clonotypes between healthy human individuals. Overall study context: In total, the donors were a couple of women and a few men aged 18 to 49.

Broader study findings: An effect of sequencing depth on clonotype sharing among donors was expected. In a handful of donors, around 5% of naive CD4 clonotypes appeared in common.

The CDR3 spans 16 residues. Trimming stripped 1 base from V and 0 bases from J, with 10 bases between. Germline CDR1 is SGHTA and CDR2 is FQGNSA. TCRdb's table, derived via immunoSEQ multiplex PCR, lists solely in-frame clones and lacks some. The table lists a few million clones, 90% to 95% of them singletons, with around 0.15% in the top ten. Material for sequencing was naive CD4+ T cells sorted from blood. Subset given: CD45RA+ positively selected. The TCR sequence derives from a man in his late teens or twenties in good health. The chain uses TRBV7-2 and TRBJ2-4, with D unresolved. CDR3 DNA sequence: TGTGCCAGCAGCTTAGTGGCGGCCTTAGCCAAAAACATTCAGTACTTC. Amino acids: CASSLVAALAKNIQYF.